The 8 T cell receptor beta chains below come from one sample, sequenced in a study of siplizumab effects on memory and regulatory T cells. The protocol was immunoSEQ multiplex PCR, while the TCRdb copy is restricted to in-frame clones and leaves out a portion. The sample consists of about 82,000 clones, over 80% of them appearing once. Sequencing input: Tregs sorted from blood. These receptors were collected from a human donor in good health.

The chain joins TRBV6-5 to TRBJ1-3; tentative D call: TRBD1 (5 bases). CDR1 is MNHEY and CDR2 is SVGAGI in the germline V gene. The CDR3 contains 16 residues. Trimming removed 2 bases at V and 1 base at J, with 12 bases between. The CDR3: CASSYRSGGSGNTIYF. The CDR3 DNA reads as TGTGCCAGCAGTTACCGCTCGGGGGGATCTGGAAACACCATATATTTT.

The chain links TRBV4-3 to TRBJ2-2; D uncertain. V lost 0 bases and J lost 4, with 9 bases in between. Germline loops: CDR1 LGHNA, CDR2 YSLEER. The CDR3 runs 15 residues. The CDR3 reads CASSQDQGITGELFF. The CDR3 DNA sequence: TGCGCCAGCAGCCAAGATCAAGGGATCACCGGGGAGCTGTTTTTT.

CDR3 coding DNA: TGCGCCAGCAAACAGGGGGAGAACACTGAAGCTTTCTTT. Amino acids: CASKQGENTEAFF. This rearrangement joins TRBV5-1 to TRBJ1-1; 8 bases align to TRBD1. The CDR3 length is 13 residues. The V gene's germline CDR1 is SGHRS and CDR2 YFSETQ. V was clipped by 6 bases and J by 1 base; unmatched bases: 2.

This chain's CDR3 is CASSIWGYEQYF. In DNA form, the CDR3 reads TGTGCCAGCTCGATTTGGGGCTACGAGCAGTACTTC. The V gene is TRBV28, the J gene TRBJ2-7; D is unresolved. Germline CDR1 MDHEN, CDR2 SYDVKM. CDR3 length: 12 residues. Trimming pared 8 bases from V and 3 bases from J, leaving 11 bases between.

This rearrangement joins TRBV7-9 to TRBJ2-5; unclear D gene. Trimming shortened V by 3 bases and J by 4 bases, and 12 bases separated the two germline ends. Germline assignment: CDR1 SEHNR and CDR2 FQNEAQ (reference sequence). This CDR3 spans 14 amino acids. In DNA, the CDR3 is TGTGCCAGCAGCTTTCGATGGCGGTTAGAGACCCAGTACTTC. Translating it yields CASSFRWRLETQYF.

This clone was seen a handful of times. The chain links TRBV10-3 to TRBJ1-5; D is uncertain. The CDR3 consists of 15 residues. The V gene lost 0 bases and the J gene lost 0 bases, with 6 bases spanning the gap. Germline lookup yields CDR1 ENHRY and CDR2 SYGVKD. CDR3 nucleotides: TGTGCCATCAGTGAGTCGTGGGATAGCAATCAGCCCCAGCATTTT. Protein product: CAISESWDSNQPQHF.

The chain recombines TRBV10-2 with TRBJ2-1, with a tentative D call TRBD2 (6 bases). CDR3 length: 15 residues. The V end was cut by 4 bases, the J end by 1 base, with 11 bases between. Germline CDR1 WSHSY, CDR2 SAAADI. This chain's CDR3 is CASSVPGVSYNEQFF. CDR3 in DNA: TGCGCCAGCAGTGTTCCGGGGGTTTCCTACAATGAGCAGTTCTTC.

The V gene is TRBV18, the J gene TRBJ2-7; the D gene could be TRBD1 or TRBD2 (5 bases each). The V end was cut by 4 bases, the J end by 2 bases, with 18 bases between. This CDR3 is built from 16 residues. Germline assignment: CDR1 KGHSH and CDR2 LQKENI. DNA of the CDR3: TGTGCCAGCTCACTTTTATTAACTGGGACCGCCTACGAGCAGTACTTC. Protein sequence: CASSLLLTGTAYEQYF.